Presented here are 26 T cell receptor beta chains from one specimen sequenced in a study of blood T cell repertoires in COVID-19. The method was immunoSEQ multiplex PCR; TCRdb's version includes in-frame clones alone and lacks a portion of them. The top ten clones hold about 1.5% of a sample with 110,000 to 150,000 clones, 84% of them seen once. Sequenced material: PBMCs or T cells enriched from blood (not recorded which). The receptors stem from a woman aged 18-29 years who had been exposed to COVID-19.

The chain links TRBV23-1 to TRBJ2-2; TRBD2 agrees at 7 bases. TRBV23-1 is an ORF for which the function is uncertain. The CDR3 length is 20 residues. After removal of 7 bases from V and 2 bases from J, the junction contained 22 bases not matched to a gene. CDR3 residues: CASMPTPGQGRGVNTGELFF. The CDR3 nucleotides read TGCGCCAGCATGCCAACCCCCGGCCAGGGCCGGGGGGTTAACACCGGGGAGCTGTTTTTT.

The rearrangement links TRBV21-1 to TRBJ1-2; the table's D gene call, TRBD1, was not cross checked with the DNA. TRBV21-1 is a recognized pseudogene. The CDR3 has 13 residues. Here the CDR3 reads CASSTRTGNGYTF. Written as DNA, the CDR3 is TGTGCCAGCAGCACACGGACAGGGAATGGCTACACCTTC.

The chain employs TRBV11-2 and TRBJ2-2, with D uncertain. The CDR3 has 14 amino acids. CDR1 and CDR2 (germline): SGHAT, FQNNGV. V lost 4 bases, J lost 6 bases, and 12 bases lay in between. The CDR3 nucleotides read TGTGCCAGCAGCTCTCCTCGAGTACCCGGGGAGCTGTTTTTT. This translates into CASSSPRVPGELFF.

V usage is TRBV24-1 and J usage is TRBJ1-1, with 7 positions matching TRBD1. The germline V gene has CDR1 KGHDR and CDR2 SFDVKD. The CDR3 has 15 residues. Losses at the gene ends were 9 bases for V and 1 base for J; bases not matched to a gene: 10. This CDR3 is CATSKGDRGNTEAFF. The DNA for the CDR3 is TGTGCCACCTCAAAAGGGGACAGAGGGAACACTGAAGCTTTCTTT.

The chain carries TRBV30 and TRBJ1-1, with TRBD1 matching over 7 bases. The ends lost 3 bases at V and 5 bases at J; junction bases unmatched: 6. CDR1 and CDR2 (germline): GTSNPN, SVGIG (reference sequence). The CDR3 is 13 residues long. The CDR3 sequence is CAWRGTARTEAFF. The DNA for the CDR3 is TGTGCCTGGAGAGGGACAGCTCGGACTGAAGCTTTCTTT. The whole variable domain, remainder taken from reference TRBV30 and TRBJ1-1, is SQTIHQWPATLVQPVGSPLSLECTVEGTSNPNLYWYRQAAGRGLQLLFYSVGIGQISSEVPQNLSASRPQDRQFILSSKKLLLSDSGFYLCAWRGTARTEAFFGQGTRLTVV.

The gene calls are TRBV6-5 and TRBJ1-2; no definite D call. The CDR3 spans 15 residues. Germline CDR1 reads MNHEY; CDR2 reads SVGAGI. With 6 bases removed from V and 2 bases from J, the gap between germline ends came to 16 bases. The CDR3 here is CASREDGRMNYGYTF. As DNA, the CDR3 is TGTGCCAGCAGGGAGGACGGCCGTATGAACTATGGCTACACCTTC.

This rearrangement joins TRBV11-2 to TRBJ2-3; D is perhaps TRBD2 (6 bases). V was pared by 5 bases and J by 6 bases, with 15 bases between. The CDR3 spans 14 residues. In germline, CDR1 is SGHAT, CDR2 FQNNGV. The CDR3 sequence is CASSHLRLGDTQYF. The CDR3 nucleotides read TGTGCCAGCAGCCACCTAAGACTAGGTGATACGCAGTATTTT.

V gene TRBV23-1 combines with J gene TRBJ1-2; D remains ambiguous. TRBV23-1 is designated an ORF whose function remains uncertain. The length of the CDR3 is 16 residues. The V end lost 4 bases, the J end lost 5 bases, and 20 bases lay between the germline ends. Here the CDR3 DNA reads TGCGCCAGCAGTCCAAGAAAAGGGCGAGGGAGGTATGGCTACACCTTC. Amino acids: CASSPRKGRGRYGYTF.

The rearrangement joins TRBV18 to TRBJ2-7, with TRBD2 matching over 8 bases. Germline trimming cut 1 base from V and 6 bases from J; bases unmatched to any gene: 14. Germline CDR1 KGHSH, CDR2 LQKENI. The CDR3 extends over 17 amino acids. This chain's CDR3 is CASSPRGGDSGISEQYF. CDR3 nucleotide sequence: TGTGCCAGCTCACCACGAGGCGGGGATAGCGGGATTAGCGAGCAGTACTTC.

The CDR3 sequence: CASSGRASGRETQYF. The CDR3 DNA reads as TGCGCCAGCAGCGGGAGGGCTAGCGGAAGGGAGACCCAGTACTTC. The chain couples TRBV5-1 to TRBJ2-5, with 7 nucleotides matching TRBD2. The CDR3 sequence is 15 residues long. The V gene's germline CDR1 is SGHRS and CDR2 YFSETQ. V was pared by 4 bases and J by 5 bases, with 11 bases of the junction left unmatched.

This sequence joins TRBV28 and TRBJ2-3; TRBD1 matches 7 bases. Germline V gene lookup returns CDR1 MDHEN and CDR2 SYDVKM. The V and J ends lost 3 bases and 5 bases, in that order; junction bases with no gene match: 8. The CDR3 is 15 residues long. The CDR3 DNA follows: TGTGCCAGCAGTTTCAACAGGGGTGGGGGAGATACGCAGTATTTT. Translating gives CASSFNRGGGDTQYF.

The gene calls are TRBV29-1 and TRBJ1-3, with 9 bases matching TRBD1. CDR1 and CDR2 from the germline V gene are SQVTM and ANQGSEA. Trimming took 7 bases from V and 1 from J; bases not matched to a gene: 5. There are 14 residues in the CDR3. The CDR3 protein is CSGTGGRSGNTIYF. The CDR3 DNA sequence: TGCAGCGGCACAGGGGGCAGGTCTGGAAACACCATATATTTT.

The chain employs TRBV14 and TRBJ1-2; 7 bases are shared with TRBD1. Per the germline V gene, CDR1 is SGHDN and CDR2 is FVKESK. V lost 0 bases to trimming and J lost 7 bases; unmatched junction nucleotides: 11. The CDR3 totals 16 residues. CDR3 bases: TGTGCCAGCAGCCAAGATCACCCCGGGACAGACGCTGGCTACACCTTC. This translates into CASSQDHPGTDAGYTF.

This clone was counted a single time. CDR3 coding DNA: TGCGCCAGCAGCTTAGGTCGGGGTAATGAGCAGTTCTTC. It is translated as CASSLGRGNEQFF. The J gene is TRBJ2-1, the V gene TRBV5-1, with a possible D match to TRBD2 (5 bases). CDR3 length: 13 amino acids. Between the trimmed V and J ends, which lost 2 bases and 7 bases, there was a span of 10 bases. In germline, CDR1 is SGHRS, CDR2 YFSETQ.

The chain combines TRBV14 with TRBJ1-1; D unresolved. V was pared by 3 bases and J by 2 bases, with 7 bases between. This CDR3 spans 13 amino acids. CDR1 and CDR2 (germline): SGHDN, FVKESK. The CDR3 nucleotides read TGTGCCAGCAGCCAGAGGAAAAACACTGAAGCTTTCTTT. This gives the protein CASSQRKNTEAFF.

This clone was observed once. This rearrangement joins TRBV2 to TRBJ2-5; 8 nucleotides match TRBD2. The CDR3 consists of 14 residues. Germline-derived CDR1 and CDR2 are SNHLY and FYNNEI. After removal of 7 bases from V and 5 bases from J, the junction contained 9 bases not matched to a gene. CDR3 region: CASNQAGGRETQYF. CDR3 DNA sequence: TGTGCCAGCAACCAGGCGGGAGGACGCGAGACCCAGTACTTC.

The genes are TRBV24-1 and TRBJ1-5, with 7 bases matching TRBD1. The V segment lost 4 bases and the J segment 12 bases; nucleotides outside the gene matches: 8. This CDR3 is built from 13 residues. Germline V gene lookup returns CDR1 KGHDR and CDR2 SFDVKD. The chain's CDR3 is CATSDWGQTNQHF. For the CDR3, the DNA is TGTGCCACCAGTGACTGGGGACAGACCAACCAGCATTTT.

CDR3 sequence reads: CASSWSGSTYGYTF. DNA for the CDR3: TGTGCCAGCAGCTGGTCAGGAAGCACATATGGCTACACCTTC. The rearrangement joins TRBV5-6 to TRBJ1-2, with D unclear. The CDR3 contains 14 residues. CDR1 SGHDT and CDR2 YYEEEE come from the germline V gene. With 3 bases removed from V and 5 bases from J, the gap between germline ends came to 14 bases.

DNA of the CDR3: TGTGCCAGCAGCTTGGGACAGGGGATCCCCTACGAGCAGTACTTC. Its protein is CASSLGQGIPYEQYF. This chain joins TRBV5-6 and TRBJ2-7, with 8 nucleotides matching TRBD1. The CDR3 extends over 15 amino acids. From germline, CDR1 is SGHDT and CDR2 YYEEEE. J lost 2 bases, V lost 0 bases, and 4 bases had no gene match. The variable domain in full, completed from reference TRBV5-6 and TRBJ2-7, reads DAGVTQSPTHLIKTRGQQVTLRCSPKSGHDTVSWYQQALGQGPQFIFQYYEEEERQRGNFPDRFSGHQFPNYSSELNVNALLLGDSALYLCASSLGQGIPYEQYFGPGTRLTVT.

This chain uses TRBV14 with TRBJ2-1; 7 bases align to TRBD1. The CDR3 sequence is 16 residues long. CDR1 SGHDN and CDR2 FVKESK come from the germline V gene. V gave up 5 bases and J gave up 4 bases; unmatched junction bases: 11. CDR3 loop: CASSSRQGVFYNEQFF. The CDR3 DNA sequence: TGTGCCAGCAGCTCAAGACAGGGTGTATTTTACAATGAGCAGTTCTTC.

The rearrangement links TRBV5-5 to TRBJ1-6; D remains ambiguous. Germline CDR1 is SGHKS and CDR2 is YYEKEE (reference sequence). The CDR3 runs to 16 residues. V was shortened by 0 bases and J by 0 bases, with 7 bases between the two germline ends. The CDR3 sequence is CASSLEHSSYNSPLHF. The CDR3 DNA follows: TGTGCCAGCAGCTTGGAGCACTCCTCCTATAATTCACCCCTCCACTTT.

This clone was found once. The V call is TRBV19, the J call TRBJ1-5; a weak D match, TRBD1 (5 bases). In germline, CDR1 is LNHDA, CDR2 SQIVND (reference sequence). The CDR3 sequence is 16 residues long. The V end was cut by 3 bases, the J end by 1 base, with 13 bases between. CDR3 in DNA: TGTGCCAGTAGTATCGGGGGATCGGCAAGCAATCAGCCCCAGCATTTT. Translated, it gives CASSIGGSASNQPQHF.

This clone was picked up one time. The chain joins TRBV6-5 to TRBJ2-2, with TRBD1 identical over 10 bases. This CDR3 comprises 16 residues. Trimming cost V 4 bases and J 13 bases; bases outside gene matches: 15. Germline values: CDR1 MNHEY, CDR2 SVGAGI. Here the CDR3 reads CASSSAGTGVGRSLFF. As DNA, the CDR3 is TGTGCCAGCAGTTCGGCCGGGACAGGGGTCGGGCGCTCGCTGTTTTTT.

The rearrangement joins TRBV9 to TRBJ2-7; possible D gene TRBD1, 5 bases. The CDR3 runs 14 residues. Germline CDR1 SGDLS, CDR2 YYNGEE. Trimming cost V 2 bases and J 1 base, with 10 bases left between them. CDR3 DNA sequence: TGTGCCAGCAGCGTGGGAAAGGGGTCCTACGAGCAGTACTTC. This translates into CASSVGKGSYEQYF.

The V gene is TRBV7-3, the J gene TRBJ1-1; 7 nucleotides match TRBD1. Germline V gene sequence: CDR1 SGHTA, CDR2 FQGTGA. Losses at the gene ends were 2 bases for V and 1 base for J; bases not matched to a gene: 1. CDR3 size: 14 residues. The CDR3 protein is CASSLGTANTEAFF. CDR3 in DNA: TGTGCCAGCAGCTTAGGGACAGCGAACACTGAAGCTTTCTTT.

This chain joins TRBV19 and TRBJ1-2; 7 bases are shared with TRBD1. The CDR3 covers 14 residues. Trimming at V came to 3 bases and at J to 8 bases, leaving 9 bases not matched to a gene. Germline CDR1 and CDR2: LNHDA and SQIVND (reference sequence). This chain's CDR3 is CASSMVQGVRGYTF. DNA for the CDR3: TGTGCCAGTAGTATGGTCCAGGGGGTTAGGGGCTACACCTTC.